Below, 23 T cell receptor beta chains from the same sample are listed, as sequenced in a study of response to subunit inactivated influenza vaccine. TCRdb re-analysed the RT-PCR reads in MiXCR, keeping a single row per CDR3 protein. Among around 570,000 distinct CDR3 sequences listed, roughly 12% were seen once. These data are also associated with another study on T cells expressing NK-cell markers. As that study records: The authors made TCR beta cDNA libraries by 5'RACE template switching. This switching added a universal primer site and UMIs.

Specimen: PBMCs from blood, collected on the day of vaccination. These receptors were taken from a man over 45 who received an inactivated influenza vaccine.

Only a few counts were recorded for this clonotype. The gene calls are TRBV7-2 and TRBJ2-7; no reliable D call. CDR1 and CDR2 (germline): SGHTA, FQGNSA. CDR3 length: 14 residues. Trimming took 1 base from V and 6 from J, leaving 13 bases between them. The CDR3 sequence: CASSLGSVLGEQYF. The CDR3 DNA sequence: TGTGCCAGCAGCTTAGGTTCGGTCTTGGGCGAGCAGTACTTC.

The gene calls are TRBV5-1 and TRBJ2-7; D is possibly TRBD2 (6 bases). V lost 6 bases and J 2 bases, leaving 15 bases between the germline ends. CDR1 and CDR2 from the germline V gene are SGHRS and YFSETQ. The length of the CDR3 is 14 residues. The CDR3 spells CASMEGIQPYEQYF. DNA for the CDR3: TGCGCCAGCATGGAGGGGATACAGCCCTACGAGCAGTACTTC.

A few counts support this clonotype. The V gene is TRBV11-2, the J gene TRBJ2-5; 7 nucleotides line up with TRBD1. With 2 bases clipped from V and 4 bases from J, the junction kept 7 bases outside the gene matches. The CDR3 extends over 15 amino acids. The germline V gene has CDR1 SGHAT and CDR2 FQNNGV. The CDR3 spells CASSLTETGRETQYF. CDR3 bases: TGTGCCAGCAGCTTAACCGAGACAGGGCGAGAGACCCAGTACTTC.

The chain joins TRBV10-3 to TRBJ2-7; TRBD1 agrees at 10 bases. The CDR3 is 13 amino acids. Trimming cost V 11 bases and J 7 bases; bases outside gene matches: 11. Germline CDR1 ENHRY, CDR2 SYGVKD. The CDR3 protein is CAASGTGATEQYF. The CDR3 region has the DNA TGTGCCGCCTCCGGGACAGGGGCTACGGAGCAGTACTTC.

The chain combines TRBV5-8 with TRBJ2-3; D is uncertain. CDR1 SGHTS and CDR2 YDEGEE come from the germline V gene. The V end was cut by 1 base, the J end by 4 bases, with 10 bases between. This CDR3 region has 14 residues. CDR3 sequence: CASSLSSWADTQYF. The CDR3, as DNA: TGTGCCAGCAGCTTGTCCTCTTGGGCAGATACGCAGTATTTT.

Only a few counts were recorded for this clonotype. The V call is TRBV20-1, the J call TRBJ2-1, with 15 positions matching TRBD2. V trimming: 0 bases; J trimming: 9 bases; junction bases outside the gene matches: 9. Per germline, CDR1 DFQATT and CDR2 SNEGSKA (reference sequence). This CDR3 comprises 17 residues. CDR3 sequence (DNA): TGCAGTGCTAGAGATCTAGGACTAGCGGGAGGGCCTGGTGAGCAGTTCTTC. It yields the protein CSARDLGLAGGPGEQFF.

The CDR3 DNA reads TGTGCCTGGAGGGTAGGACAGGGGGCCAGTAACTATGGCTACACCTTC. This gives the protein CAWRVGQGASNYGYTF. V usage is TRBV30 and J usage is TRBJ1-2, with 11 bases identical to TRBD1. Germline V gene sequence: CDR1 GTSNPN, CDR2 SVGIG (reference sequence). V shed 3 bases, J shed 1 base, and the junction held 7 bases outside the gene matches. This CDR3 contains 16 residues.

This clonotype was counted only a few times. This chain's CDR3 is CATRAGGEEKLFF. The CDR3 nucleotides are TGTGCCACCAGGGCTGGGGGCGAGGAAAAACTGTTTTTT. V is TRBV12-3 or TRBV12-4 and J is TRBJ1-4, with D maybe TRBD1 (6 bases). The length of the CDR3 is 13 residues. Trimming removed 10 bases from V and 8 bases from J, with 17 bases in between.

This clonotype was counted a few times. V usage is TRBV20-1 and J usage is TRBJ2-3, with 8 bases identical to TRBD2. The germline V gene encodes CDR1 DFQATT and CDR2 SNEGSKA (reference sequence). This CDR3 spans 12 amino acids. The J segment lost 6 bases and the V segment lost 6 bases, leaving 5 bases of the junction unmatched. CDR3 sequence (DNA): TGCAGTGCGGCGACTAGCGCCGATACGCAGTATTTT. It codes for CSAATSADTQYF.

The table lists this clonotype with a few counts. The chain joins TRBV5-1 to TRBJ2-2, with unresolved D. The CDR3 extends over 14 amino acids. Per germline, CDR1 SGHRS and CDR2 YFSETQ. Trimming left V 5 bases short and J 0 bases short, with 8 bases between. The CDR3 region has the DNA TGCGCCAGCAGGATTCAGTCGAACACCGGGGAGCTGTTTTTT. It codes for CASRIQSNTGELFF.

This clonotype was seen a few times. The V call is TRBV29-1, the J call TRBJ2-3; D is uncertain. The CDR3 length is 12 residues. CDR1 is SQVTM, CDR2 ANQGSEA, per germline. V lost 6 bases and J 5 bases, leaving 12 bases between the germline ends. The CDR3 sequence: CSVPDHQDTQYF. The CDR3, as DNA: TGCAGCGTACCGGACCATCAAGATACGCAGTATTTT.

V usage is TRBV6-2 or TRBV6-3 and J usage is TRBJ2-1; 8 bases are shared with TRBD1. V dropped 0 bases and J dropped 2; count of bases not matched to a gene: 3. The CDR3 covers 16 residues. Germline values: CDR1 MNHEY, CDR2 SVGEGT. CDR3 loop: CASSYSRTGTYNEQFF. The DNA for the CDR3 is TGTGCCAGCAGTTACTCGAGGACAGGGACCTACAATGAGCAGTTCTTC.

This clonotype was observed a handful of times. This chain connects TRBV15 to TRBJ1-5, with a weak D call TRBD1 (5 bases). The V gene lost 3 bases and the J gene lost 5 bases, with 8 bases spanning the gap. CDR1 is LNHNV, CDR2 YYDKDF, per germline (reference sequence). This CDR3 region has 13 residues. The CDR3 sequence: CATSSGRDQPQHF. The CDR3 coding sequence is TGTGCCACCAGCAGCGGCAGGGATCAGCCCCAGCATTTT. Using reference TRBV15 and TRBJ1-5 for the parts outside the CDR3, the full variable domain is DAMVIQNPRYQVTQFGKPVTLSCSQTLNHNVMYWYQQKSSQAPKLLFHYYDKDFNNEADTPDNFQSRRPNTSFCFLDIRSPGLGDTAMYLCATSSGRDQPQHFGDGTRLSIL.

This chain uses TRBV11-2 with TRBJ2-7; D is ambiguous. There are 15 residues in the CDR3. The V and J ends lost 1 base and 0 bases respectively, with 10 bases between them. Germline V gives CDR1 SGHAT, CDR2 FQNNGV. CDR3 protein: CASSLASLNSYEQYF. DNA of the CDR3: TGTGCCAGCAGCTTAGCGTCGCTCAACTCCTACGAGCAGTACTTC.

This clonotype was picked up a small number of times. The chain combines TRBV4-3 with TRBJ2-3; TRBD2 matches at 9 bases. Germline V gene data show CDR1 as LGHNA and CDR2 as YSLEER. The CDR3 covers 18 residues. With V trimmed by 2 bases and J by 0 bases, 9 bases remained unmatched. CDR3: CASSQTGRLAASTDTQYF. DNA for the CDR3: TGCGCCAGCAGCCAAACTGGTAGACTAGCGGCCAGCACAGATACGCAGTATTTT.

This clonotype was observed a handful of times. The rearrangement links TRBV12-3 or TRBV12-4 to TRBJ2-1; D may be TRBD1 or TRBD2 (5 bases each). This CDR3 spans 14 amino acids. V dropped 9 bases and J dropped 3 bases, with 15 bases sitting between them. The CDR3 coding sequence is TGTGCCAGTCTGACCCGGGGCGGCTACAATGAGCAGTTCTTC. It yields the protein CASLTRGGYNEQFF.

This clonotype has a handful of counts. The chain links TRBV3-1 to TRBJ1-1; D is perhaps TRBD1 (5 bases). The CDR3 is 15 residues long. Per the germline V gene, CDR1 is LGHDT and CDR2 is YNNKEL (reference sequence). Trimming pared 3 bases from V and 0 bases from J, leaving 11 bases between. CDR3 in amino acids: CASSQGGTVNTEAFF. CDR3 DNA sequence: TGTGCCAGCAGCCAGGGCGGGACGGTGAACACTGAAGCTTTCTTT. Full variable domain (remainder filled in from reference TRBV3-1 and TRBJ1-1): DTAVSQTPKYLVTQMGNDKSIKCEQNLGHDTMYWYKQDSKKFLKIMFSYNNKELIINETVPNRFSPKSPDKAHLNLHINSLELGDSAVYFCASSQGGTVNTEAFFGQGTRLTVV.

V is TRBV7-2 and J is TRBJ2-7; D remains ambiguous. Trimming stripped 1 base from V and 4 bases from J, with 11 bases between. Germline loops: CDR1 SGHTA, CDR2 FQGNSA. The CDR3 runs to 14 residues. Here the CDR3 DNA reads TGTGCCAGCAGCTTAGGGTATGCGGATTACGAGCAGTACTTC. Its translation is CASSLGYADYEQYF.

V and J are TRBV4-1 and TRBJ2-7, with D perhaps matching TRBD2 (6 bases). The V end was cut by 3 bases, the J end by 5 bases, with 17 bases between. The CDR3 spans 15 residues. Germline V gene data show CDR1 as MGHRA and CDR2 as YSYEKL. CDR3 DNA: TGCGCCAGCAGCCATGCGGGGACGCCATCCAACGAGCAGTACTTC. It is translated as CASSHAGTPSNEQYF.

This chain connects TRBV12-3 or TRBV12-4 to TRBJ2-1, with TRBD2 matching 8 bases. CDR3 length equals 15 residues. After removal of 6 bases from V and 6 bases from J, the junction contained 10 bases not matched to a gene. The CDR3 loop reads CASSPRGGMSNEQFF. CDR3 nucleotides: TGTGCCAGCAGCCCCCGGGGGGGGATGAGCAATGAGCAGTTCTTC.

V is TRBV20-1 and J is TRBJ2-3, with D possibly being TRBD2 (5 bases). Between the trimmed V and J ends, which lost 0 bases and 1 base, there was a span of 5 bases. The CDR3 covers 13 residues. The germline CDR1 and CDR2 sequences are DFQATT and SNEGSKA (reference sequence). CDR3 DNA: TGCAGTGCTAGAGATAGCGGCACAGATACGCAGTATTTT. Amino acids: CSARDSGTDTQYF.

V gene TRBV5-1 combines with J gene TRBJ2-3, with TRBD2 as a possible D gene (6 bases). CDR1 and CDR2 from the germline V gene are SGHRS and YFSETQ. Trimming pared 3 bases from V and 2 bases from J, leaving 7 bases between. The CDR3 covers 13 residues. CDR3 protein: CASSSGLTDTQYF. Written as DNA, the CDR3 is TGCGCCAGCAGCTCGGGACTCACAGATACGCAGTATTTT. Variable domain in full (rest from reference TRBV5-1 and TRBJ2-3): KAGVTQTPRYLIKTRGQQVTLSCSPISGHRSVSWYQQTPGQGLQFLFEYFSETQRNKGNFPGRFSGRQFSNSRSEMNVSTLELGDSALYLCASSSGLTDTQYFGPGTRLTVL.

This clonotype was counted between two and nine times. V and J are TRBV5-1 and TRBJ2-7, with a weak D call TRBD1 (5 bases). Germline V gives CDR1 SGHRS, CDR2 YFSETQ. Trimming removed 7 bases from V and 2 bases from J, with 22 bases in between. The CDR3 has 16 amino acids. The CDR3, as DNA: TGCGCCAGCCGACCGAAAGACCAGGGTCTTACCTACGAGCAGTACTTC. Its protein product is CASRPKDQGLTYEQYF. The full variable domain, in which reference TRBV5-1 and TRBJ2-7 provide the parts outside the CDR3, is KAGVTQTPRYLIKTRGQQVTLSCSPISGHRSVSWYQQTPGQGLQFLFEYFSETQRNKGNFPGRFSGRQFSNSRSEMNVSTLELGDSALYLCASRPKDQGLTYEQYFGPGTRLTVT.